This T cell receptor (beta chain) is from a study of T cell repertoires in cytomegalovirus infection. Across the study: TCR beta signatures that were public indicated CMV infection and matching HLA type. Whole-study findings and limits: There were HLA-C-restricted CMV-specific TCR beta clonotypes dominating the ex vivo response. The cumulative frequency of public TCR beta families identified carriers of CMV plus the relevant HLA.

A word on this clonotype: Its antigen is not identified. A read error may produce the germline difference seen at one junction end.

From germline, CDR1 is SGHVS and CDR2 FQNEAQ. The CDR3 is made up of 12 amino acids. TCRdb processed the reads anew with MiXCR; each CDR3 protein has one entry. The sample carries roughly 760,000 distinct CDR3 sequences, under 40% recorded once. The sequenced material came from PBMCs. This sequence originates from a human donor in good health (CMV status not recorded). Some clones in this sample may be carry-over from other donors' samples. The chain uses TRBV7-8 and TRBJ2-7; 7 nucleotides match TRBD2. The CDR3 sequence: CSSSLSGNEHYF. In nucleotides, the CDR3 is TGTTCCAGCAGCCTGAGCGGGAACGAGCACTACTTC.